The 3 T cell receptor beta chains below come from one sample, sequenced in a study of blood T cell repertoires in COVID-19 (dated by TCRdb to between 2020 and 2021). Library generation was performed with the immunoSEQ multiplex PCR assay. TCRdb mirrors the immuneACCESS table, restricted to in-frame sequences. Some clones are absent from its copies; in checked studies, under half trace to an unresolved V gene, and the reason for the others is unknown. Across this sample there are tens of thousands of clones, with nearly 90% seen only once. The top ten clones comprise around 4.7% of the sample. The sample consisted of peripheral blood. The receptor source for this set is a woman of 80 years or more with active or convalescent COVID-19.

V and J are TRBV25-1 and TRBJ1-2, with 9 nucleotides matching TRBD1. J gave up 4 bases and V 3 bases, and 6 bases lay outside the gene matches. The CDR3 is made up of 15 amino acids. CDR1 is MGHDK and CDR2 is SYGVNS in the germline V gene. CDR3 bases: TGTGCCAGCAGTGATGGGGACAGGGTGGCCTATGGCTACACCTTC. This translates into CASSDGDRVAYGYTF.

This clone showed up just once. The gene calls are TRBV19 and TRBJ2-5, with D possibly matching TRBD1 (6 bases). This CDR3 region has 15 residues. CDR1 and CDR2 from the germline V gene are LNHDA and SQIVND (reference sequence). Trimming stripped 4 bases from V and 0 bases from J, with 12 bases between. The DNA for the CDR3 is TGTGCCAGTAGTAAAACGACAGGAAACCAAGAGACCCAGTACTTC. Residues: CASSKTTGNQETQYF.

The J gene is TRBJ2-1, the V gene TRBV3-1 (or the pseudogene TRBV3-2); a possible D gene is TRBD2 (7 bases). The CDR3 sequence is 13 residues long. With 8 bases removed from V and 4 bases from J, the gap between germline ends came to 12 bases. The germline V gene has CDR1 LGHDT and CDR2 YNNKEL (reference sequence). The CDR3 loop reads CASAGAAYNEQFF. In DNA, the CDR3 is TGTGCCAGCGCGGGGGCGGCTTACAATGAGCAGTTCTTC.